The clone carrying this T cell receptor beta chain was found a few times. The data were taken from a study of blood T cells in healthy people across ages. Study as a whole: Template switching recovered approximately one barcoded beta molecule for every two T cells.

The use of a sample-barcoded 5' primer and a J-beta primer mix characterized a second PCR of roughly 6 to 11 cycles. Per-sample output comprised a minimum of 2.5 million paired-end reads containing CDR3. Each CDR3 protein is one row after TCRdb ran MiXCR on the 5' RACE reads. The sample holds over a million distinct CDR3 sequences, 40% to 45% seen once. The donors, aged roughly 6 to 95, were healthy Caucasians from Russia. Isolated PBMCs totaled at least 6.5 million in each sample. Trimming cost V 6 bases and J 3 bases; bases outside gene matches: 6. This CDR3 contains 13 residues. Germline V CDR1 and CDR2: DFQATT, SNEGSKA (reference sequence).

The clonotype comes from a woman aged 55 to 70 in good health. The chain uses TRBV20-1 and TRBJ2-7; 9 bases are a match to TRBD2. The sample consisted of blood. CDR3 residues: CSARAGGNYEQYF. The CDR3 DNA reads TGCAGTGCCAGGGCGGGGGGGAACTACGAGCAGTACTTC.